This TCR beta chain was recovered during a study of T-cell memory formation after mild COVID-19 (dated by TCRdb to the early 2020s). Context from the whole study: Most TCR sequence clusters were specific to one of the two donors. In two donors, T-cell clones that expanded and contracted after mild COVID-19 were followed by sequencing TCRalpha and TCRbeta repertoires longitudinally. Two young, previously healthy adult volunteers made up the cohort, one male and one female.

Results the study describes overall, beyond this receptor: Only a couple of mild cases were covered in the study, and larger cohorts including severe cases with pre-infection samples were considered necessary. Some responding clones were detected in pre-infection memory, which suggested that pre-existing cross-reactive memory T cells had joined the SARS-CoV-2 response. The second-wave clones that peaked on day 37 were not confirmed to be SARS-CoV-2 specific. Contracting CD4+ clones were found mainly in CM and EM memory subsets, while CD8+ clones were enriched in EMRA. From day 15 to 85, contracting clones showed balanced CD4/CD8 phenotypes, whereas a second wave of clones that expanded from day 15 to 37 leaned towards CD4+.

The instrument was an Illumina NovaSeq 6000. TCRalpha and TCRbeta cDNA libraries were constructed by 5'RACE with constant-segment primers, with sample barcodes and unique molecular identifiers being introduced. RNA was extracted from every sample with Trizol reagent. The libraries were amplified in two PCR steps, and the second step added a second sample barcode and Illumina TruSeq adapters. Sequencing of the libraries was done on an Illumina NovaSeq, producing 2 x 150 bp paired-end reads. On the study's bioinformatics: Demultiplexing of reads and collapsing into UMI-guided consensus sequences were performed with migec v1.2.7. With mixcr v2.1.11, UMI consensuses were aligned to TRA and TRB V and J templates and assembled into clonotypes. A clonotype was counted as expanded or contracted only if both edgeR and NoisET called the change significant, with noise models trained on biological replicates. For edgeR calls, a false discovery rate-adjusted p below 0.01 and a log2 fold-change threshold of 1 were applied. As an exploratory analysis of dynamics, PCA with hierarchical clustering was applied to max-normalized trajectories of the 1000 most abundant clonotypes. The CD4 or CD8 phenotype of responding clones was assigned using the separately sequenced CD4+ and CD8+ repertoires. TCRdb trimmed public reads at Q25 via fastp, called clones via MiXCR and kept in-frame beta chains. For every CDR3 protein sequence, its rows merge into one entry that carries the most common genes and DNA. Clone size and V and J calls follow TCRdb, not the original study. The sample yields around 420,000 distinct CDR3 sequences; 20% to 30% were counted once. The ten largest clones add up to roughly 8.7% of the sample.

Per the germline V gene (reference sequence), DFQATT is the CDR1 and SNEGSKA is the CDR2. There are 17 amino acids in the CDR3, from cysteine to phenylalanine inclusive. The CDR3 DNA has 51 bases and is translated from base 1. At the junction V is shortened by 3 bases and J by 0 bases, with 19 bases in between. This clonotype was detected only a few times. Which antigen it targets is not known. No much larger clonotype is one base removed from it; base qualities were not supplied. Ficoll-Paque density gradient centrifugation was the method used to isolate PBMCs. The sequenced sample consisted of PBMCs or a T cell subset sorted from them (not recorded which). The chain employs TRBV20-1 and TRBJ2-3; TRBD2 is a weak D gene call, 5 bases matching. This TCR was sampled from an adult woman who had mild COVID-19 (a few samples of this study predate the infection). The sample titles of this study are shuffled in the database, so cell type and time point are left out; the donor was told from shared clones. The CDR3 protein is CSASAPKDWTSTDTQYF. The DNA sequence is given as TGCAGTGCTAGTGCACCGAAGGACTGGACTAGCACAGATACGCAGTATTTT.